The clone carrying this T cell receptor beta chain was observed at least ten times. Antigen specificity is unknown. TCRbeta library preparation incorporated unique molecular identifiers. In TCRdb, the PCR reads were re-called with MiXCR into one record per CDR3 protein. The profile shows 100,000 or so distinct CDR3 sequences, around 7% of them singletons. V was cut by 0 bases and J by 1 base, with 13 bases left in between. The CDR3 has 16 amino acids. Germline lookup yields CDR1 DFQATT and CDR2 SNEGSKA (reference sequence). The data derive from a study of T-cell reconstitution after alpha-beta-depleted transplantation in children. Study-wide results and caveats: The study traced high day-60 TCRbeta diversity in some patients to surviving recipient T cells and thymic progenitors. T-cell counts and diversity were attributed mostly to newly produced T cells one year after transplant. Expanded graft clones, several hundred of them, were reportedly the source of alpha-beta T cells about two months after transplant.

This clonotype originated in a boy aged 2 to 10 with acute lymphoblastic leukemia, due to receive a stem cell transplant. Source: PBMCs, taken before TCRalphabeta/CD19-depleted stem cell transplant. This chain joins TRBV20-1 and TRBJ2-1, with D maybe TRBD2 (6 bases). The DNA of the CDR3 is TGCAGTGCTAGAGAGAACGGGGGAGCATCCTACAATGAGCAGTTCTTC. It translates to CSARENGGASYNEQFF.